These T cell receptor beta chains were read from a single sample in a study of post-analysis software for immune sequencing data. TCRdb used MiXCR to reprocess the PCR reads, holding one entry per CDR3 protein. The sample shows about half a million distinct CDR3 sequences, under 40% of them seen only once. Material for sequencing was blood. Receptor source: a girl aged 2-17 years with multiple sclerosis. Each CDR3 is given with its conserved first and last residue. A D gene is named only where the DNA matches it firmly. Only some rows state a clone size, as once, few, many or a class for expanded clones.

J	V	D	size	CDR3	DNA
TRBJ2-2	TRBV29-1	NA	NA	CSVVRNTGELFF	TGCAGCGTTGTTCGGAACACCGGGGAGCTGTTTTTT
TRBJ2-5	TRBV5-1	TRBD1	few	CASSSDREEGETQYF	TGCGCCAGCAGCTCGGACAGGGAGGAGGGGGAGACCCAGTACTTC
TRBJ1-6	TRBV27	TRBD1	NA	CASSLWTGGNSPLHF	TGTGCCAGCAGTTTATGGACAGGGGGTAATTCACCCCTCCACTTT
TRBJ2-5	TRBV6-5	TRBD2	few	CASSYNRLAGAGVAGGTQYF	TGTGCCAGCAGTTACAATCGGCTAGCGGGGGCCGGGGTCGCTGGTGGGACCCAGTACTTC
TRBJ2-1	TRBV10-3	TRBD1	few	CAIRATTGDFYNEQFF	TGTGCCATCAGGGCAACGACAGGGGATTTCTACAATGAGCAGTTCTTC
TRBJ1-6	TRBV6-1	NA	NA	CASSASPLGSYNSPLHF	TGTGCCAGCAGTGCTTCCCCCTTGGGCTCCTATAATTCACCCCTCCACTTT
TRBJ2-7	TRBV6-6	TRBD1	few	CASSTLWTGGYEQYF	TGTGCCAGCAGTACCCTGTGGACAGGGGGCTACGAGCAGTACTTC
TRBJ2-7	TRBV7-2	NA	NA	CANSSSGVYEQYF	TGTGCCAACAGCTCATCAGGGGTCTACGAGCAGTACTTC
TRBJ2-7	TRBV11-2	NA	NA	CASSLPRSSSYEQYF	TGTGCCAGCAGCTTACCCAGATCGAGCTCCTACGAGCAGTACTTC
TRBJ1-1	TRBV12-3/TRBV12-4	NA	few	CASSLGVTTGRLDTEAFF	TGTGCCAGCAGTTTGGGGGTTACTACAGGGAGGCTTGACACTGAAGCTTTCTTT
TRBJ2-4	TRBV7-3	TRBD1	NA	CASSPNAGTENIQYF	TGTGCCAGCAGCCCGAACGCCGGGACAGAAAACATTCAGTACTTC
TRBJ2-3	TRBV29-1	NA	NA	CSVEGGGESQYF	TGCAGCGTTGAAGGGGGCGGGGAATCGCAGTATTTT
TRBJ2-1	TRBV9	TRBD2	NA	CASSTSGTSNEQFF	TGTGCCAGCAGCACATCCGGGACTAGCAATGAGCAGTTCTTC
TRBJ1-1	TRBV12-5	NA	NA	CASGLEEDPNTEAFF	TGTGCTAGTGGTTTGGAAGAGGACCCGAACACTGAAGCTTTCTTT
TRBJ1-6	TRBV5-6	NA	few	CASSPINSPLHF	TGTGCCAGCAGTCCGATTAATTCACCCCTCCACTTT
TRBJ2-1	TRBV6-1	TRBD2	NA	CASGRVRGENNEQFF	TGTGCCAGCGGTCGGGTACGGGGGGAGAACAATGAGCAGTTCTTC
TRBJ1-1	TRBV9	TRBD1	NA	CASSVGQGALNTEAFF	TGTGCCAGCAGCGTAGGACAGGGGGCTCTTAACACTGAAGCTTTCTTT
TRBJ2-5	TRBV6-1	NA	few	CASTAYNEQYF	TGTGCCAGCACCGCCTACAATGAGCAGTACTTC
TRBJ2-3	TRBV10-2	NA	few	CASSHKPSTDTQYF	TGCGCCAGCAGTCATAAGCCTAGCACAGATACGCAGTATTTT
TRBJ1-1	TRBV5-1	TRBD1	few	CASSLGDRDTEAFF	TGCGCCAGCAGCTTGGGGGACAGGGACACTGAAGCTTTCTTT
TRBJ2-3	TRBV5-1	TRBD2	NA	CASSLGTSGGSDTQYF	TGCGCCAGCAGCTTGGGGACTAGCGGGGGCTCCGATACGCAGTATTTT
TRBJ2-3	TRBV5-5	NA	NA	CASSAQLRADTQYF	TGTGCCAGCAGCGCTCAACTAAGGGCAGATACGCAGTATTTT
TRBJ2-3	TRBV11-2	NA	few	CASSPGRGITDTQYF	TGTGCCAGCAGCCCAGGTCGGGGGATCACAGATACGCAGTATTTT
TRBJ2-2	TRBV20-1	TRBD1	NA	CSARDRGGGGGELFF	TGCAGTGCTAGAGATAGAGGGGGCGGTGGCGGGGAGCTGTTTTTT
TRBJ1-1	TRBV5-1	NA	NA	CASSLGLLIYAEAFF	TGCGCCAGCAGCCTGGGACTATTAATCTATGCTGAAGCTTTCTTT
TRBJ2-1	TRBV19	TRBD2	NA	CASSIGSGGIYNEQFF	TGTGCCAGTAGTATAGGGAGCGGGGGGATCTACAATGAGCAGTTCTTC
TRBJ1-2	TRBV7-9	NA	once	CASSPGQSYDYTF	TGTGCCAGCAGCCCCGGGCAGAGCTATGACTACACCTTC
TRBJ2-5	TRBV6-6	NA	few	CASSYRGGQETQYF	TGTGCCAGCAGTTACCGCGGAGGGCAAGAGACCCAGTACTTC
TRBJ2-7	TRBV28	TRBD1	NA	CASTLDRVPYEQYF	TGTGCCAGCACTCTGGACAGGGTGCCCTACGAGCAGTACTTC
TRBJ1-4	TRBV12-3/TRBV12-4	NA	few	CATAPNRATNEKLFF	TGTGCCACTGCACCAAACAGGGCAACTAATGAAAAACTGTTTTTT
TRBJ2-7	TRBV29-1	NA	few	CSGTASGYEQYF	TGCAGCGGAACCGCGAGTGGGTACGAGCAGTACTTC
TRBJ2-2	TRBV7-7	NA	NA	CASRSAQATGELFF	TGTGCTAGCAGATCAGCACAGGCCACCGGGGAGCTGTTTTTT
TRBJ1-2	TRBV7-9	NA	NA	CASSLNRDYGHTF	TGTGCCAGCAGCTTAAACAGAGATTATGGCCACACCTTC